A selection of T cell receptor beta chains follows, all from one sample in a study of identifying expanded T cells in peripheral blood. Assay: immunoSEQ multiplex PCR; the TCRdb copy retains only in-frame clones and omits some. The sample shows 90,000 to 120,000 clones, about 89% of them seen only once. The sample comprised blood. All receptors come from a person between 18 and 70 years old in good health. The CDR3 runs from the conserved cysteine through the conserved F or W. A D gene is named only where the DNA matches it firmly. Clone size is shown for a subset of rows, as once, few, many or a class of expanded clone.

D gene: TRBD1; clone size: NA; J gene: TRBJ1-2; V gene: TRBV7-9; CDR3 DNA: TGTGCCAGCAGAGCGGACAGGGCTAACTATGGCTACACCTTC; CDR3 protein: CASRADRANYGYTF
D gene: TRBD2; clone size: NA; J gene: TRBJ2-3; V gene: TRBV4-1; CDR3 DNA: TGCGCCAGCAGCCTAACCAATAGCGGGGGGGCCACAGATACGCAGTATTTT; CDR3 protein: CASSLTNSGGATDTQYF
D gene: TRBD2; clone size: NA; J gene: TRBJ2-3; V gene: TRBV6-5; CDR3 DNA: TGTGCCAGCAGTTCAATAGCGGGGGGTGAAGATACGCAGTATTTT; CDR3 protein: CASSSIAGGEDTQYF
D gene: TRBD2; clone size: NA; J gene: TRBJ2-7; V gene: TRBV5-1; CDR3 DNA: TGCGCCAGCAGCTCCTGGGGAGGGAACTACGAGCAGTACTTC; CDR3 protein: CASSSWGGNYEQYF
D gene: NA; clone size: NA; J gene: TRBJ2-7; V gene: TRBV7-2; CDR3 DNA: TGTGCCAGCAGCCGAGGCCACGAGCAGTACTTC; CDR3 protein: CASSRGHEQYF
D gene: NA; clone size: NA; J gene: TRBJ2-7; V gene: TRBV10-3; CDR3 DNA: TGTGCCATCAGTGAGTCATCAGGGAGTACCCTCTACGAGCAGTACTTC; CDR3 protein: CAISESSGSTLYEQYF
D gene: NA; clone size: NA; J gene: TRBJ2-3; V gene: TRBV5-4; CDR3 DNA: TGTGCCAGCAGCTGGGCCGATACGCAGTATTTT; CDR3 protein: CASSWADTQYF
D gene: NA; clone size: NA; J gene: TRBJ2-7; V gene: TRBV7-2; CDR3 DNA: TGTGCCAGCAGCTTAGGTCTGGGCGAGCAGTACTTC; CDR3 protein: CASSLGLGEQYF
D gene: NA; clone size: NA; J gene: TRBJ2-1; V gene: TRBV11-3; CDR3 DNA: TGTGCCAGCAGCCACGCGGTGGGCTCCTACAATGAGCAGTTCTTC; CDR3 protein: CASSHAVGSYNEQFF
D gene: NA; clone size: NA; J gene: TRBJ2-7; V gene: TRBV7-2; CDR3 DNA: TGTGCCAGCAGCCCTAACTCCTACGAGCAGTACTTC; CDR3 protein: CASSPNSYEQYF
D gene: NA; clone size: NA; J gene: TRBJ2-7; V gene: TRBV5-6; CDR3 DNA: TGTGCCAGCAGGGAGGGACGCAGGCGGGAGCAGTACTTC; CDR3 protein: CASREGRRREQYF
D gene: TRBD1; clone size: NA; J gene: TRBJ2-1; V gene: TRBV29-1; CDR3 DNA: TGCAGCGCATCAGGGGGTAACGAGCAGTTCTTC; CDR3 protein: CSASGGNEQFF
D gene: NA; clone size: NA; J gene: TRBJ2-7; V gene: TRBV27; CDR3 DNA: TGTGCCAGCAGTTTCGGGGCAGCATCCTACGAGCAGTACTTC; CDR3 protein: CASSFGAASYEQYF
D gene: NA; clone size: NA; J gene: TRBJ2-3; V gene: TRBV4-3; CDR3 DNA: TGCGCCAGCAGCCAAGGGGTAGGGACAGATACGCAGTATTTT; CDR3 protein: CASSQGVGTDTQYF
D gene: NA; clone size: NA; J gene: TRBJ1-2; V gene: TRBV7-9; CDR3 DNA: TGTGCCAGCAGCTCCCACGGCACAGGGCTTTACTATGGCTACACCTTC; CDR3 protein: CASSSHGTGLYYGYTF
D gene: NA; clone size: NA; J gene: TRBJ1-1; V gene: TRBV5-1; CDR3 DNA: TGCGCCAGCAGCTTGTATGGGGGTGACAACGAGGCTTTCTTT; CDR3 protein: CASSLYGGDNEAFF
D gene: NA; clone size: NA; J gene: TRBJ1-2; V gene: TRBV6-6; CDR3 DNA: TGTGCCAGCAGTCCCGACAGAAACTATGGCTACACCTTC; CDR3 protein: CASSPDRNYGYTF
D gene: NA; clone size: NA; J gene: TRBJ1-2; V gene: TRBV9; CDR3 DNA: TGTGCCAGCAGCGTAGAGGGACATCCTAACTATGGCTACACCTTC; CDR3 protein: CASSVEGHPNYGYTF
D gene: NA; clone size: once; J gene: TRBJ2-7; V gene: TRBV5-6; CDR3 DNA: TGTGCCAGCAGCCAAAACAGGGACGAGCAGTACTTC; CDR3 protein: CASSQNRDEQYF
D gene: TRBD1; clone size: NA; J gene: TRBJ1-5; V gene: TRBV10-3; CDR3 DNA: TGTGCCATCAGTGAGTCAGGGGGCGGCCCTCAGCCCCAGCATTTT; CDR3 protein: CAISESGGGPQPQHF
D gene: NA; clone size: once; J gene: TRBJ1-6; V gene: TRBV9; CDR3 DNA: TGTGCCAGCAGCGTAGAAAGGGAAAGCCGGGATTCACCCCTCCACTTT; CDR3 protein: CASSVERESRDSPLHF
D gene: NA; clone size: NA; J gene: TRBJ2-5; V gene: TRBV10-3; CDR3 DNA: TGTGCCATCAGTGAGTGGGCCAGTCTGGGCGAGACCCAGTACTTC; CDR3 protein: CAISEWASLGETQYF
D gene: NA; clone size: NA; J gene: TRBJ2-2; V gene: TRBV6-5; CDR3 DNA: TGTGCCAGCAGTGGATGGGACGCCCCAGGTGGGGAGCTGTTTTTT; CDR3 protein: CASSGWDAPGGELFF
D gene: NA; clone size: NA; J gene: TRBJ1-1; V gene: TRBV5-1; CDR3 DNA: TGTGCCAGCAGCTTGTTGAACACTGAAGCTTTCTTT; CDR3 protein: CASSLLNTEAFF
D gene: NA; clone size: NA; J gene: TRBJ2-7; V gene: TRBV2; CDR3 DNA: TGTGCCAGCATATCATCGGGCGTTTGGTTCGGCGAGCAGTACTTC; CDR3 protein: CASISSGVWFGEQYF
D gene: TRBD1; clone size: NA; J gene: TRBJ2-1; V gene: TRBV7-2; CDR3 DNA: TGTGCCAGCAGCTCCGGACAGGGCTTCTACAATGAGCAGTTCTTC; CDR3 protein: CASSSGQGFYNEQFF
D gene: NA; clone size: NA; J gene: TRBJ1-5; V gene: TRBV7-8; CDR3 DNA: TGTGCCAGCAGCCTTAGGGGAGGCAATCAGCCCCAGCATTTT; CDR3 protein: CASSLRGGNQPQHF
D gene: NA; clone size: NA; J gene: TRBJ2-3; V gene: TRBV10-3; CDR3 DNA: TGTGCCATCAGTGAGCCGAAGCCAGGGAGCACAGATACGCAGTATTTT; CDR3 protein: CAISEPKPGSTDTQYF
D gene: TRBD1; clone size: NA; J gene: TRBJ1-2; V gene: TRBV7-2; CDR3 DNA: TGTGCCAGCAGCTTCATTCGGGACAGGGGGCTGGGAAACTTATATGGCTACACCTTC; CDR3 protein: CASSFIRDRGLGNLYGYTF
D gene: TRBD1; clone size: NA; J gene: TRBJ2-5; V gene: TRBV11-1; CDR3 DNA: TGTGCCAGCGCCGACAGGGGGCAGGGGGAGACCCAGTACTTC; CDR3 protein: CASADRGQGETQYF
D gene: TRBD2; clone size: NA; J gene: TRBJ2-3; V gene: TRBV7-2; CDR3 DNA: TGTGCCAGCTCAAAACCGGGGGGTCAGCATTCAGATACGCAGTATTTT; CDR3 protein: CASSKPGGQHSDTQYF
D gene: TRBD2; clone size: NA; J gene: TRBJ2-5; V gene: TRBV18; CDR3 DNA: TGTGCCAGCTCACCCCTAGCGGGGGGGGAAGAGACCCAGTACTTC; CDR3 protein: CASSPLAGGEETQYF
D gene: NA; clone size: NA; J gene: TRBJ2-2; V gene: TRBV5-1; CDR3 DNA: TGCGCCAGCGCGGATCTAGCACGGACCGGGGAGCTGTTTTTT; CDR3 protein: CASADLARTGELFF
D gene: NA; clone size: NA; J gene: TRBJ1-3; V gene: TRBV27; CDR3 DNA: TGTGCCAGCAGTTTATCAGGAATTGGAAACACCATATATTTT; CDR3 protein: CASSLSGIGNTIYF
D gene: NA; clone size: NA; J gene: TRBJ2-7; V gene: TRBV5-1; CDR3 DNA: TGCGCCAGCAGCTTGGGTCTAGGGAGCTCCTACGAGCAGTACTTC; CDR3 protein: CASSLGLGSSYEQYF
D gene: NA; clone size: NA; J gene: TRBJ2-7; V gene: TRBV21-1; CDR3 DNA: TGTGCCAGCAGCAAAGGGAACGGGGGCCGGGACACCATATACGAGCAGTACTTC; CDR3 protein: CASSKGNGGRDTIYEQYF
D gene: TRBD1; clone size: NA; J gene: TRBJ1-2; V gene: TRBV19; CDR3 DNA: TGTGCCAGTAGTTCCCGGGACAGGGGGCGCCGGGACTATGGCTACACCTTC; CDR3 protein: CASSSRDRGRRDYGYTF
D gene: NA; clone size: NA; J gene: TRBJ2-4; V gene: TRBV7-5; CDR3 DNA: TGTGCCAGCTCACGGGGGGTCTGGGCCAAAAACATTCAGTACTTC; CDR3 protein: CASSRGVWAKNIQYF
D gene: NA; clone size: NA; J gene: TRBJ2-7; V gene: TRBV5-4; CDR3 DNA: TGTGCCAGCAGCTATGGGATTAGCTCCTACGAGCAGTACTTC; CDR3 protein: CASSYGISSYEQYF
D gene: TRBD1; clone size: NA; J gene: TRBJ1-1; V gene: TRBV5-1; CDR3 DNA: TGCGCCAGCAGCTTTTACGGGGACAGCACTGAAGCTTTCTTT; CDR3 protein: CASSFYGDSTEAFF